This passage covers 7 T cell receptor beta chains from one sample sequenced in a study of T cell responses to AZD1222 COVID-19 vaccine. Profiling relied on immunoSEQ multiplex PCR, and the TCRdb table lists in-frame clones only, not all of them. The sample carries 200,000 to 250,000 clones, roughly 94% recorded once. The specimen was peripheral blood, collected 28 days after the second dose of the MenACWY control vaccine. Source of these receptors: an adult who received the MenACWY meningococcal vaccine as a control.

This rearrangement joins TRBV27 to TRBJ1-6; TRBD1 might be the D (5 bases). Trimming took off 3 bases at V and 4 bases at J, with 13 bases between the two ends. Germline loops: CDR1 MNHEY, CDR2 SMNVEV (reference sequence). The CDR3 sequence is 16 residues long. CDR3 sequence: CASSFRRGRYNSPLHF. In DNA, the CDR3 is TGTGCCAGCAGTTTCAGGAGGGGCCGGTATAATTCACCCCTCCACTTT.

This chain links TRBV4-1 with TRBJ1-6; no reliable D call. The germline V and J ends were trimmed by 3 bases and 8 bases, with 17 bases remaining between them. Per the germline V gene, CDR1 is MGHRA and CDR2 is YSYEKL. The CDR3 contains 16 residues. The CDR3 protein is CASSHPPGLTYSPLHF. CDR3 nucleotides: TGCGCCAGCAGCCACCCGCCCGGGCTCACCTATTCACCCCTCCACTTT.

This chain connects TRBV28 to TRBJ1-2; D gene unclear. This CDR3 spans 12 amino acids. Germline V gene data show CDR1 as MDHEN and CDR2 as SYDVKM. Trimming cost V 2 bases and J 2 bases, with 3 bases left between them. The CDR3 sequence: CASSLQNYGYTF. In DNA form, the CDR3 reads TGTGCCAGCAGTTTACAGAACTATGGCTACACCTTC.

This clone was counted only a few times. V gene TRBV7-9 combines with J gene TRBJ1-4, with TRBD1 as a possible D gene (5 bases). The germline V gene encodes CDR1 SEHNR and CDR2 FQNEAQ (reference sequence). The CDR3 runs to 14 residues. V shed 3 bases and J shed 8 bases, with 13 bases lying between them. CDR3 loop: CASSLDDSGEKLFF. In DNA, the CDR3 is TGTGCCAGCAGCTTGGACGACAGTGGGGAAAAACTGTTTTTT.

The chain uses TRBV21-1 and TRBJ2-6; the D call in the table, TRBD2, was not verified against the DNA. TRBV21-1 counts as a pseudogene. The CDR3 length is 19 residues. The CDR3 here is CASSLDDGVRDSGANVLTF. CDR3 in DNA: TGTGCCAGCAGCCTCGACGATGGGGTACGGGACTCTGGGGCCAACGTCCTGACTTTC.

The chain couples TRBV7-2 to TRBJ2-7; D is possibly TRBD2 (6 bases). Per the germline V gene, CDR1 is SGHTA and CDR2 is FQGNSA. The CDR3 extends over 14 amino acids. The V end was cut by 1 base, the J end by 1 base, with 8 bases between. This chain's CDR3 is CASSLDGGSYEQYF. CDR3 DNA sequence: TGTGCCAGCAGCTTAGACGGGGGATCCTACGAGCAGTACTTC.

The J gene is TRBJ1-1, the V gene TRBV10-3; 7 nucleotides line up with TRBD1. Germline CDR1 reads ENHRY; CDR2 reads SYGVKD. V dropped 0 bases and J dropped 2; count of bases not matched to a gene: 6. The CDR3 sequence is 16 residues long. The CDR3 DNA reads as TGTGCCATCAGTGAGTCACCAGGGGGGGGTAACACTGAAGCTTTCTTT. It encodes CAISESPGGGNTEAFF.